Shown below are 18 T cell receptor beta chains from a single sample sequenced in a study of shared clonotypes between healthy human individuals. The protocol was immunoSEQ multiplex PCR, while the TCRdb copy is restricted to in-frame clones and leaves out a portion. The sample includes approximately 400,000 clones, 90% to 98% seen only once; the top ten take more than 0.3%. The source material was memory CD8+ T cells sorted from blood. Subset meaning: CD45RO+ cells pooled with CCR7-negative TemRA cells. Receptor source: a man aged 30-40 years in good health.

This clone was seen just once. The rearrangement joins TRBV4-1 to TRBJ2-5, with TRBD2 identical over 12 bases. V lost 3 bases to trimming and J lost 6 bases; unmatched junction nucleotides: 5. Per the germline V gene, CDR1 is MGHRA and CDR2 is YSYEKL. The CDR3 totals 15 residues. CDR3 protein: CASSQMTSGRQTQYF. The CDR3 nucleotides are TGCGCCAGCAGCCAGATGACTAGCGGGAGACAGACCCAGTACTTC.

The rearrangement links TRBV4-1 to TRBJ2-7; D may correspond to TRBD1 or TRBD2 (5 bases each). This CDR3 has 15 amino acids. V was pared by 1 base and J by 4 bases, with 14 bases between. Germline V lookup: CDR1 MGHRA, CDR2 YSYEKL. The CDR3 DNA follows: TGCGCCAGCAGCCAAGGAGGGGTTAACGAATACGAGCAGTACTTC. As protein: CASSQGGVNEYEQYF.

The chain is built from TRBV28 and TRBJ1-3; D unclear. Trimming stripped 5 bases from V and 4 bases from J, with 12 bases between. The CDR3 totals 14 residues. The V gene's germline CDR1 is MDHEN and CDR2 SYDVKM. CDR3 in amino acids: CASSASGSGNTIYF. The DNA for the CDR3 is TGTGCCAGCAGTGCCTCGGGATCGGGAAACACCATATATTTT.

This clone came up once. The rearrangement links TRBV2 to TRBJ1-4; no reliable D call. The CDR3 has 13 residues. CDR1 SNHLY and CDR2 FYNNEI come from the germline V gene. Trimming shortened V by 8 bases and J by 7 bases, and 14 bases separated the two germline ends. This CDR3 reads CASGERVGEKLFF. The CDR3 DNA follows: TGTGCCAGCGGCGAACGAGTGGGTGAAAAACTGTTTTTT.

This chain joins TRBV2 and TRBJ2-5, with 7 bases aligning to TRBD2. The ends lost 4 bases at V and 2 bases at J; junction bases unmatched: 7. This CDR3 is 15 amino acids long. CDR1 and CDR2 from the germline V gene are SNHLY and FYNNEI. DNA for the CDR3: TGTGCCAGCAGTGGAGTGGCTAGCGGTCAAGAGACCCAGTACTTC. This encodes CASSGVASGQETQYF.

This sequence joins TRBV9 and TRBJ2-3, with 14 bases matching TRBD2. This CDR3 region has 16 residues. Germline V lookup: CDR1 SGDLS, CDR2 YYNGEE. Unmatched junction bases numbered 5, after V lost 3 bases and J lost 5 bases. Here the CDR3 DNA reads TGTGCCAGCAGCGCAGGCGGGACTAGCGGGAGAGATACGCAGTATTTT. The encoded protein is CASSAGGTSGRDTQYF.

The CDR3 DNA sequence: TGTGCCTGCACCCCTAGCGAACCCTACAATGAGCAGTTCTTC. Translated: CACTPSEPYNEQFF. The chain uses TRBV30 and TRBJ2-1; D is possibly TRBD2 (6 bases). Per germline, CDR1 GTSNPN and CDR2 SVGIG (reference sequence). CDR3 length: 14 amino acids. The ends were cut back, 6 bases at V and 2 bases at J, with 14 bases in the middle.

This sequence joins TRBV5-4 and TRBJ2-1; either TRBD1 or TRBD2 may supply D (5 bases each). The V end was cut by 3 bases, the J end by 0 bases, with 10 bases between. The CDR3 contains 15 residues. The germline V gene encodes CDR1 SGHNT and CDR2 YYREEE (reference sequence). The CDR3, as DNA: TGTGCCAGCAGCTCCGGGACCAGCTCCTACAATGAGCAGTTCTTC. The encoded protein is CASSSGTSSYNEQFF.

This clone has only one observation. The chain combines TRBV5-1 with TRBJ1-2, with D perhaps matching TRBD1 (6 bases). This CDR3 is built from 14 residues. Germline loops: CDR1 SGHRS, CDR2 YFSETQ. V lost 0 bases and J lost 7, with 13 bases in between. The CDR3 here is CASSLVGGTSGYTF. For the CDR3, the DNA is TGCGCCAGCAGCTTGGTAGGGGGGACGAGTGGCTACACCTTC.

V is TRBV30 and J is TRBJ1-2; D gene ambiguous. V lost 5 bases to trimming and J lost 0 bases, with 10 bases between them. Germline V gene lookup returns CDR1 GTSNPN and CDR2 SVGIG (reference sequence). The CDR3 loop spans 13 amino acids. DNA for the CDR3: TGTGCCTGGCTATTAAGATCTAACTATGGCTACACCTTC. Translation gives CAWLLRSNYGYTF.

V and J are TRBV7-8 and TRBJ1-4, with no clear D. CDR1 is SGHVS and CDR2 is FQNEAQ in the germline V gene. The CDR3 is made up of 15 amino acids. Deletions cut 5 bases from V and 0 bases from J, with 10 bases between. The CDR3 DNA is TGTGCCAGCAGCCCCTTTCGGACAACTAATGAAAAACTGTTTTTT. Translation: CASSPFRTTNEKLFF.

The V call is TRBV6-1, the J call TRBJ2-1, with 12 nucleotides matching TRBD1. Per the germline V gene, CDR1 is MNHNS and CDR2 is SASEGT. With 6 bases clipped from V and 6 bases from J, the junction kept 6 bases outside the gene matches. This CDR3 comprises 15 residues. CDR3 nucleotide sequence: TGTGCCAGCAGATTGGGGACAGGGGGCTTCAATGAGCAGTTCTTC. This sequence encodes CASRLGTGGFNEQFF.

The genes are TRBV30 and TRBJ2-3, with no clear D. V shed 4 bases and J shed 0 bases, with 5 bases lying between them. This CDR3 has 12 residues. In germline, CDR1 is GTSNPN, CDR2 SVGIG (reference sequence). The CDR3 DNA reads TGTGCCTGGAAGCTTAGCACAGATACGCAGTATTTT. Translated, it gives CAWKLSTDTQYF.

The gene calls are TRBV19 and TRBJ2-3; no firm D call. Germline lookup yields CDR1 LNHDA and CDR2 SQIVND (reference sequence). Deletions cut 8 bases from V and 1 base from J, with 4 bases between. This CDR3 contains 11 residues. CDR3 DNA sequence: TGTGCCAGTGCGGGCACAGATACGCAGTATTTT. Amino acid sequence: CASAGTDTQYF.

The genes are TRBV9 and TRBJ1-1, with D perhaps TRBD1 (5 bases). The CDR3 runs 15 residues. Germline V gene lookup returns CDR1 SGDLS and CDR2 YYNGEE. The V end lost 0 bases, the J end lost 1 base, and 10 bases lay between the germline ends. As DNA, the CDR3 is TGTGCCAGCAGCGTAGATGGGGGTGGGAACACTGAAGCTTTCTTT. Residues: CASSVDGGGNTEAFF. The variable domain in full, with the rest retrieved from reference TRBV9 and TRBJ1-1, is DSGVTQTPKHLITATGQRVTLRCSPRSGDLSVYWYQQSLDQGLQFLIQYYNGEERAKGNILERFSAQQFPDLHSELNLSSLELGDSALYFCASSVDGGGNTEAFFGQGTRLTVV.

The chain couples TRBV19 to TRBJ1-4, with 9 bases lining up with TRBD1. The CDR3 length is 16 residues. The junction had 7 bases not matched to a gene; V was cut back by 2 bases and J by 6 bases. Germline V gene data show CDR1 as LNHDA and CDR2 as SQIVND (reference sequence). CDR3 amino acids: CASSIRRTGVDEKLFF. In DNA form, the CDR3 reads TGTGCCAGTAGTATACGCCGGACAGGGGTGGATGAAAAACTGTTTTTT.

The chain combines TRBV9 with TRBJ1-3; D remains ambiguous. Trimming took 3 bases from V and 3 from J, leaving 13 bases between them. This CDR3 region has 15 residues. Germline-derived CDR1 and CDR2 are SGDLS and YYNGEE. CDR3 nucleotide sequence: TGTGCCAGCAGCGACCGTAAGAGGGATGGAAACACCATATATTTT. The encoded protein is CASSDRKRDGNTIYF.

This chain uses TRBV5-1 with TRBJ1-5, with 10 bases aligning to TRBD1. V was pared by 4 bases and J by 1 base, with 11 bases of the junction left unmatched. Germline V gene sequence: CDR1 SGHRS, CDR2 YFSETQ. The CDR3 consists of 18 residues. The CDR3 nucleotides read TGCGCCAGCAGCCCCGGGACAGGGGTTAAGGGCAGCAATCAGCCCCAGCATTTT. Amino acids: CASSPGTGVKGSNQPQHF.